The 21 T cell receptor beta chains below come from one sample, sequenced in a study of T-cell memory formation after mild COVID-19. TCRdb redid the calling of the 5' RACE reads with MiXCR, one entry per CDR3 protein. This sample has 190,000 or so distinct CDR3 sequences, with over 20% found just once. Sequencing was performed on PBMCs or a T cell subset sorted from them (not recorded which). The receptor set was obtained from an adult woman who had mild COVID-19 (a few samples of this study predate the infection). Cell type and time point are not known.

The DNA for the CDR3 is TGTGCCAGCAGACAAACGGCGTGGCAGTCCTACGAGCAGTACTTC. The encoded protein is CASRQTAWQSYEQYF. This chain uses TRBV27 with TRBJ2-7; D is unclear. Germline CDR1 MNHEY, CDR2 SMNVEV (reference sequence). V lost 6 bases and J 1 base, leaving 16 bases between the germline ends. The CDR3 consists of 15 residues.

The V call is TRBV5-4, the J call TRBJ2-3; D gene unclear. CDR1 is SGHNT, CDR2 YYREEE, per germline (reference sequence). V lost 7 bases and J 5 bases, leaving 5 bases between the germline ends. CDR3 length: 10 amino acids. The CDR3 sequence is CASRGDTQYF. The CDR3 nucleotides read TGTGCCAGCCGCGGAGATACGCAGTATTTT.

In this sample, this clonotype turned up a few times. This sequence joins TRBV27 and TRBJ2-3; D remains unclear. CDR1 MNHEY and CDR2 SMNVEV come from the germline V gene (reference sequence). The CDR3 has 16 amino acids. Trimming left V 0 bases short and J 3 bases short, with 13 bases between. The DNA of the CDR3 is TGTGCCAGCAGTTTATCGTCCGCGGTTGGGACAGATACGCAGTATTTT. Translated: CASSLSSAVGTDTQYF.

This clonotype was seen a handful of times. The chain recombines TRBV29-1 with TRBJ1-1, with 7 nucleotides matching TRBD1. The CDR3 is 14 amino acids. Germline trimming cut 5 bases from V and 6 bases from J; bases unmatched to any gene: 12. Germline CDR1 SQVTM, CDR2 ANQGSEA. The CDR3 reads CSVPRGKDFPEAFF. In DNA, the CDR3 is TGCAGCGTTCCCAGGGGGAAGGATTTTCCTGAAGCTTTCTTT. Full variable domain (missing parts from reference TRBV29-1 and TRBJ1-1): SAVISQKPSRDICQRGTSLTIQCQVDSQVTMMFWYRQQPGQSLTLIATANQGSEATYESGFVIDKFPISRPNLTFSTLTVSNMSPEDSSIYLCSVPRGKDFPEAFFGQGTRLTVV.

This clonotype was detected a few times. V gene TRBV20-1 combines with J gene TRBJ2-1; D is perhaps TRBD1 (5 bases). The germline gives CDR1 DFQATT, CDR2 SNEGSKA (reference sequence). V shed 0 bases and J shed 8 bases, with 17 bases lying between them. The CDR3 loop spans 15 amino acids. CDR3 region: CSARDWGRGMDEQFF. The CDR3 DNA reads TGCAGTGCTAGAGATTGGGGTAGGGGTATGGATGAGCAGTTCTTC.

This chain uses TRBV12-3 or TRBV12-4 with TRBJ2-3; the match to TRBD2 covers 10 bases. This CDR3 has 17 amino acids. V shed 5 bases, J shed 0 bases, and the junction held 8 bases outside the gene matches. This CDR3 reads CASSRKLAGTSTDTQYF. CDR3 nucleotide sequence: TGTGCCAGCAGTCGTAAACTAGCGGGGACTAGCACAGATACGCAGTATTTT.

This CDR3 is CASSLGTGIPFAGYTF. In DNA, the CDR3 is TGTGCCAGCAGCCTCGGGACAGGGATTCCTTTTGCCGGCTACACCTTC. The rearrangement uses TRBV5-6 and TRBJ1-2, with TRBD1 matching over 9 bases. The CDR3 has 16 residues. In germline, CDR1 is SGHDT, CDR2 YYEEEE. V lost 4 bases and J lost 8; bases outside the gene matches: 15.

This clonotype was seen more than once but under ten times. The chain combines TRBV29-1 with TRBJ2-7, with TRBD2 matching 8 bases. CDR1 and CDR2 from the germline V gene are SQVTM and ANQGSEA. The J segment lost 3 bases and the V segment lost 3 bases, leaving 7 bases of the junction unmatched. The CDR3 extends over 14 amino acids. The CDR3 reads CSVDASGGSYEQYF. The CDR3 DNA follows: TGCAGCGTTGACGCCAGCGGGGGTAGCTACGAGCAGTACTTC.

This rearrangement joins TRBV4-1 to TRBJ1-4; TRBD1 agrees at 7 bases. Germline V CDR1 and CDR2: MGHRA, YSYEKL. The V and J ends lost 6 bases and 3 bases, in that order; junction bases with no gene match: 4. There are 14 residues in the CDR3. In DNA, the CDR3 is TGCGCCAGCAGAGGGGACAGCTCTAATGAAAAACTGTTTTTT. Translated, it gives CASRGDSSNEKLFF.

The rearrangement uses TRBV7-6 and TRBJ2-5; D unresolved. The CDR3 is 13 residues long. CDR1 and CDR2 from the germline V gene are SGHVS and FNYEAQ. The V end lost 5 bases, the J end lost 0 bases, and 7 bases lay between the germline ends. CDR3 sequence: CASSTPYQETQYF. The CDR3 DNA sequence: TGTGCCAGCAGCACCCCTTACCAAGAGACCCAGTACTTC.

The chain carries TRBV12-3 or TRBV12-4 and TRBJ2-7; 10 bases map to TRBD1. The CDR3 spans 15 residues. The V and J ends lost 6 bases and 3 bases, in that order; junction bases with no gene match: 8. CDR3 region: CASSTKGTGDYEQYF. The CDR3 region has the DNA TGTGCCAGCAGCACCAAGGGGACAGGGGACTACGAGCAGTACTTC.

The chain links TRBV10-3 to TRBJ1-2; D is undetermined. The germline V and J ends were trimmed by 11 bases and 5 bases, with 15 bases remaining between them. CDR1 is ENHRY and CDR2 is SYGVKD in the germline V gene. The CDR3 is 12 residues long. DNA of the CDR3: TGTGCCGTATCCGGGCCAACATATGGCTACACCTTC. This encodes CAVSGPTYGYTF.

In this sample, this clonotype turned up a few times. The CDR3 nucleotides read TGCGCCAGCAGCGTGGCGATCAGGAATGAGCAGTTCTTC. Translated: CASSVAIRNEQFF. The chain is built from TRBV4-3 and TRBJ2-1; no clear D gene. This CDR3 comprises 13 residues. Germline V gene lookup returns CDR1 LGHNA and CDR2 YSLEER. Trimming removed 5 bases from V and 7 bases from J, with 12 bases in between.

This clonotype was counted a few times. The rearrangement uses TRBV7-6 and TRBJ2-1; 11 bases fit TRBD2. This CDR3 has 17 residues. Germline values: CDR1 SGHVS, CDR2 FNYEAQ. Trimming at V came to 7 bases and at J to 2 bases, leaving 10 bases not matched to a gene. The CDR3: CASILTSGSSPYNEQFF. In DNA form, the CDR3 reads TGTGCCAGCATCCTTACTAGCGGGAGTTCCCCCTACAATGAGCAGTTCTTC.

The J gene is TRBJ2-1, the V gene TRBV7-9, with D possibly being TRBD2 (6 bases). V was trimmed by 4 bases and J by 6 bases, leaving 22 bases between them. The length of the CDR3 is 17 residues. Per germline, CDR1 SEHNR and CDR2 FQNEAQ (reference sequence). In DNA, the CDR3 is TGTGCCAGCAGCTCGAACCTAGCGATTGCCCCCCTCAATGAGCAGTTCTTC. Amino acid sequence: CASSSNLAIAPLNEQFF.

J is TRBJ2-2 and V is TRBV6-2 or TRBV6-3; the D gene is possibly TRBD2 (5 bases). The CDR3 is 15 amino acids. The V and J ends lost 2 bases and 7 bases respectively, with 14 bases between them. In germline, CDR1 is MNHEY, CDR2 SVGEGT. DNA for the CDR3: TGTGCCAGCAGTTACGTCGGGATCTCGTACGGGGAGCTGTTTTTT. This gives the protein CASSYVGISYGELFF.

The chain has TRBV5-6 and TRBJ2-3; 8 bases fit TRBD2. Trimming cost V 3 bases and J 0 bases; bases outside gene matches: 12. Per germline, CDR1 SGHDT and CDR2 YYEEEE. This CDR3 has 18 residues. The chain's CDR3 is CASSYLNGGALSTDTQYF. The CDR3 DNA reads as TGTGCCAGCAGCTATCTCAACGGGGGGGCCTTAAGCACAGATACGCAGTATTTT.

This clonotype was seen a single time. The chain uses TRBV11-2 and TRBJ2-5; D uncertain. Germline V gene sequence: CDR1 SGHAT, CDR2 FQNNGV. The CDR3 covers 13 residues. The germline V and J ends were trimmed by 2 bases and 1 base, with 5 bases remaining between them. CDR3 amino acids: CASSLNTQETQYF. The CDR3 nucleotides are TGTGCCAGCAGCTTAAACACCCAAGAGACCCAGTACTTC.

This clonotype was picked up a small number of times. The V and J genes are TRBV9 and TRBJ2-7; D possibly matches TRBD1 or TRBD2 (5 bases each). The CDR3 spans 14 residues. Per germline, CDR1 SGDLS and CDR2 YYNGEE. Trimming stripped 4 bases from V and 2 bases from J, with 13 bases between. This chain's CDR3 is CASSPSGGTYEQYF. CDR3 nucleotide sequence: TGTGCCAGCAGCCCCAGTGGGGGTACCTACGAGCAGTACTTC.

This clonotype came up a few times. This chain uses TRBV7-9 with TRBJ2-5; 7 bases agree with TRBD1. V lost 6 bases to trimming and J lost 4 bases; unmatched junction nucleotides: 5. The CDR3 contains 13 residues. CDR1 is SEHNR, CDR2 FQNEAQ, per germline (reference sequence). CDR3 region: CASSFPGGETQYF. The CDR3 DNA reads TGTGCCAGCAGTTTCCCAGGGGGAGAGACCCAGTACTTC.

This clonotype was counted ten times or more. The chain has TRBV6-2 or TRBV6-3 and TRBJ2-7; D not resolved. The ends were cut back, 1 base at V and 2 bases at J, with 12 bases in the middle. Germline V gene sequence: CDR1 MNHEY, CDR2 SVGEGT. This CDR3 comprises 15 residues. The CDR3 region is CASSYFQSSTYEQYF. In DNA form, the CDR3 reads TGTGCCAGCAGTTACTTTCAGTCATCTACCTACGAGCAGTACTTC.